The sequence of this TCR beta chain was determined in a study of blood T cell repertoires in COVID-19. This clone was seen only a few times. CDR1 is SNHLY, CDR2 FYNNEI, per germline. The CDR3 is made up of 13 amino acids. V gave up 11 bases and J gave up 1 base; unmatched junction bases: 7. The assay was immunoSEQ multiplex PCR, and TCRdb's table has in-frame clones only and misses some. The table lists some 50,000 clones, less than 90% of them singletons. Input material: peripheral blood. This receptor was obtained from a man aged 45 to 65 with acute or convalescent COVID-19. The V and J genes are TRBV2 and TRBJ2-7; 8 bases fit TRBD2. CDR3 DNA sequence: TGTGCCGGGACTAGACCCGATTCCTACGAGCAGTACTTC. Translated, it gives CAGTRPDSYEQYF.